The T cell receptor (beta chain) under discussion was sequenced for a study of T cell clusters in autoimmune cytopenias. Whole-study context: Per sample, median TRB depth was approximately 48,000 reads, yielding a median roughly 2,200 distinct clonotypes.

By frequency, this clonotype registers medium-sized. Its antigen is as yet unknown. In germline, CDR1 is KGHSH, CDR2 LQKENI. The CDR3 covers 11 residues. Findings and caveats of the study: TRB repertoire shifts in secondary cytopenia and chronic lymphocytic leukemia mostly reflected lymphoma, not autoimmunity. Primary autoimmune cytopenia patients seemingly lacked the physiological T cell clusters found in healthy donors. Compared with active autoimmune hepatitis patients, healthy donors showed 2.5 to 3-fold more exclusive TRB clusters.

Multiplex touch-down PCR amplified TRB using TRB-A and TRB-B pools in one tube. From its re-call of the multiplex PCR reads, TCRdb lists each CDR3 protein once, without DNA. Here the sample table reports a few thousand distinct CDR3 sequences. TRB amplification used roughly 250 ng of peripheral blood genomic DNA. The sequence was obtained from a human donor with an autoimmune cytopenia or autoimmune hepatitis (not recorded which). This chain links TRBV18 with TRBJ2-7. The specimen sequenced was peripheral blood. CDR3 region: CASSIDGEQYF.